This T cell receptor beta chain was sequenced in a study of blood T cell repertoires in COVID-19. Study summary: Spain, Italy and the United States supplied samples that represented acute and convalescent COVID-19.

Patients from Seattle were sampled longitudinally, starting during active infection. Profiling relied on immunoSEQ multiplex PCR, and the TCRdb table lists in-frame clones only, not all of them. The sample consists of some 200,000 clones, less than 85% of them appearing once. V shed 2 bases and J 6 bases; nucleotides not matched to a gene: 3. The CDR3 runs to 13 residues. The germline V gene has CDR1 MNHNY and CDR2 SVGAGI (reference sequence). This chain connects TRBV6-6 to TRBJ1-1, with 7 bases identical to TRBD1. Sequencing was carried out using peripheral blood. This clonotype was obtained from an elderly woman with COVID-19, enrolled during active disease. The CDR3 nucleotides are TGTGCCAGCAGTTACGCGACAGGGCCTGAAGCTTTCTTT. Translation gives CASSYATGPEAFF.